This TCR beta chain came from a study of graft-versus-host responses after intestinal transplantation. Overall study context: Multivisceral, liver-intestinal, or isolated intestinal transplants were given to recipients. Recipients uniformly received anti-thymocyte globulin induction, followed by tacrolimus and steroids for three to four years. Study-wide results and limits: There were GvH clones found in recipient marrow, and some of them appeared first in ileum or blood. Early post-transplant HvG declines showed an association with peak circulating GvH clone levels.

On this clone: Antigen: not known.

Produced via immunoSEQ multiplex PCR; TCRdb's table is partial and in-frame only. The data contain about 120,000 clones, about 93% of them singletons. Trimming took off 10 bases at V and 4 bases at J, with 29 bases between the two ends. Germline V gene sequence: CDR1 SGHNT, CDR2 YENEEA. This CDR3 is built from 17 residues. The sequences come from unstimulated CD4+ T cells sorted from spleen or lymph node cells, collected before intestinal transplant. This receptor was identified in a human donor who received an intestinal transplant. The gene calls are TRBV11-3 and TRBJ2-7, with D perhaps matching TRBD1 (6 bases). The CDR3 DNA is TGTGCCACGAGCGATCGGACAGTCCCTTGCATGCAGTACGAGCAGTACTTC. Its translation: CATSDRTVPCMQYEQYF.